This section outlines one T cell receptor (beta chain) sequence together with its context. Clones were read by immunoSEQ multiplex PCR, and TCRdb kept only the in-frame ones, dropping some. Among tens of thousands of clones listed, over 75% were seen once. This sample stems from a study of blood T cell repertoires in COVID-19. Across the study: Nucleic acid was either cDNA or gDNA, and it came from T cells, B-cell-depleted T cells, or PBMCs.

This receptor was identified in a man aged 50 to 60 with active or convalescent COVID-19. Sequenced: peripheral blood.

DNA of the CDR3: TGTGCCAGCAGTTGGGGAGGGTCCAGCGAGCAGTACTTC. The encoded protein is CASSWGGSSEQYF. This chain joins TRBV5-6 and TRBJ2-7; 7 bases agree with TRBD2. The CDR3 length is 13 residues. V was pared by 5 bases and J by 6 bases, with 8 bases of the junction left unmatched. In germline, CDR1 is SGHDT, CDR2 YYEEEE.